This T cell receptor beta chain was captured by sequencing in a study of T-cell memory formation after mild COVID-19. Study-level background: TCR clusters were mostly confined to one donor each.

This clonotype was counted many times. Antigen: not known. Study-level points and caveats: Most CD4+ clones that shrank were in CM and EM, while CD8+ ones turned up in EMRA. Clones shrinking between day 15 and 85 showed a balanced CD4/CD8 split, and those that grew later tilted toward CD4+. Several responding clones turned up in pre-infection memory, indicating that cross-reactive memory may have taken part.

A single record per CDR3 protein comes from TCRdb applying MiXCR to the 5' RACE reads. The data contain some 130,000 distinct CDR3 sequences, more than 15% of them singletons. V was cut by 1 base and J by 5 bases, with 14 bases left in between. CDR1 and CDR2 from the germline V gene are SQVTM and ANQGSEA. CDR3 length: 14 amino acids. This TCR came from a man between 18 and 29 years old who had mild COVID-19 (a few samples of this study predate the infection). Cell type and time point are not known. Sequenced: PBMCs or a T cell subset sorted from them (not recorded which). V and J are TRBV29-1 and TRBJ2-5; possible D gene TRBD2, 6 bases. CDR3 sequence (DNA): TGCAGCGTTGAAGCCCGGGGCGGAGGGGAGACCCAGTACTTC. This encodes CSVEARGGGETQYF.